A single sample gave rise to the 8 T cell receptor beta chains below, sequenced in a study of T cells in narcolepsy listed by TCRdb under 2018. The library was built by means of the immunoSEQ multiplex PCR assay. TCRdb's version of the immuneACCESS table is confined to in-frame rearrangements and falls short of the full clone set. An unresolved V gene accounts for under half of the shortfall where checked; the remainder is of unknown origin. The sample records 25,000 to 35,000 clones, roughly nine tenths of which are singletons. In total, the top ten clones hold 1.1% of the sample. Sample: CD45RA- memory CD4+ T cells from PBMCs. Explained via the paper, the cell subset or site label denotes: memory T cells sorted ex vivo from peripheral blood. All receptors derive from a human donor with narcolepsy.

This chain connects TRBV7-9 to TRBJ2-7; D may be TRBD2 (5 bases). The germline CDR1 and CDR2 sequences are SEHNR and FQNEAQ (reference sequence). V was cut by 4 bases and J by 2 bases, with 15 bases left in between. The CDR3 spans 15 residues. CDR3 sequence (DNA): TGTGCCAGCAGCTCCGGGCCCATCGGGACCTACGAGCAGTACGTC. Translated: CASSSGPIGTYEQYV.

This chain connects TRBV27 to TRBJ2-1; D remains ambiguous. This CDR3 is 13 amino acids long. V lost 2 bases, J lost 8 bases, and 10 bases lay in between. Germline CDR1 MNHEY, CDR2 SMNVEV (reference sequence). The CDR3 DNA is TGTGCCAGCAGTTTACAGACGTGCGATGAGCAGTTCTTC. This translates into CASSLQTCDEQFF.

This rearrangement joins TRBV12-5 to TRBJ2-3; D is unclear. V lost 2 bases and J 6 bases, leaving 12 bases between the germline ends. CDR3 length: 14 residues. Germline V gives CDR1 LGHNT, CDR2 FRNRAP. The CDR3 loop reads CASGLNSEEDTQYF. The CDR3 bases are TGTGCTAGTGGTTTGAACAGCGAGGAGGATACGCAGTATTTT.

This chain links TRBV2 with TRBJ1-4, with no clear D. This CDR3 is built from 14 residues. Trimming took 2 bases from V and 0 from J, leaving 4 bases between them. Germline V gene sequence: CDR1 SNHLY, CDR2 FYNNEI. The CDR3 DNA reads TGTGCCAGCAGTGAAAGGTCAACTAATGAAAAACTGTTTTTT. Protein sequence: CASSERSTNEKLFF.

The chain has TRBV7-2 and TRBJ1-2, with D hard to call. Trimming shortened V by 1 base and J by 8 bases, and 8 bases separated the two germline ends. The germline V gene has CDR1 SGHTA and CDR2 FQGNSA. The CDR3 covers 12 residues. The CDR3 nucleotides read TGTGCCAGCAGCTTAGAGCTGGGCGGCTACACCTTC. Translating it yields CASSLELGGYTF. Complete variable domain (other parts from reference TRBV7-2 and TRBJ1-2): GAGVSQSPSNKVTEKGKDVELRCDPISGHTALYWYRQSLGQGLEFLIYFQGNSAPDKSGLPSDRFSAERTGGSVSTLTIQRTQQEDSAVYLCASSLELGGYTFGSGTRLTVV.

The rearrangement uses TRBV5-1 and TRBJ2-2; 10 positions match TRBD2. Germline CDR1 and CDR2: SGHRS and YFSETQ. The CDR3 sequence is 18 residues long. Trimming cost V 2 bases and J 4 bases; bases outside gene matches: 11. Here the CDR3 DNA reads TGCGCCAGCAGCTTACAACCCGGGACTAGCGACGGCACCGGGGAGCTGTTTTTT. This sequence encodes CASSLQPGTSDGTGELFF.

The CDR3, as DNA: TGTGCCAGCAGCCCCAAGTGGTGGGGAGCTAACTATGGCTACACCTTC. Its protein is CASSPKWWGANYGYTF. The chain carries TRBV14 and TRBJ1-2, with D uncertain. The CDR3 covers 16 residues. CDR1 and CDR2 (germline): SGHDN, FVKESK. V gave up 4 bases and J gave up 0 bases, with 15 bases separating them.

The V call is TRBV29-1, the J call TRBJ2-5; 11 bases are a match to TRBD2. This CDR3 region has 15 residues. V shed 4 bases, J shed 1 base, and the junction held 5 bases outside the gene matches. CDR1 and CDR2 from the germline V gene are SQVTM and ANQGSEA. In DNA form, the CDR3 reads TGCAGCGTTGTGGGCCTAGCGGGGGGCCAAGAGACCCAGTACTTC. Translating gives CSVVGLAGGQETQYF. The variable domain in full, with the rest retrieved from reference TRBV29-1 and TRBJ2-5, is SAVISQKPSRDICQRGTSLTIQCQVDSQVTMMFWYRQQPGQSLTLIATANQGSEATYESGFVIDKFPISRPNLTFSTLTVSNMSPEDSSIYLCSVVGLAGGQETQYFGPGTRLLVL.